These 22 T cell receptor beta chains share one sample of origin, sequenced in a study of shared T cell receptors in the human thymus (dated by TCRdb to the early 2020s). Library prep was done by the immunoSEQ multiplex PCR assay. In TCRdb, the immuneACCESS table is reduced to in-frame sequences with V and J assigned. These tables do not hold every clone; where another copy was compared, an unresolved V gene accounts for under half, and the others remain unexplained. In this sample the table shows 640,000 or so clones, around 87% of which occur a single time. Roughly 0.0089% of the sample belongs to the ten largest clones. In addition, the sample was reused for a study of human thymus T cells.

Sequencing was done on a sample of thymocytes. These receptors came from a boy under two years old with a congenital heart defect. Donor details come from another sample of the same person, matched by shared clones.

This chain uses TRBV6-1 with TRBJ1-1; D may be TRBD1 (6 bases). The CDR3 has 14 amino acids. The V and J ends lost 3 bases and 1 base respectively, with 9 bases between them. In germline, CDR1 is MNHNS, CDR2 SASEGT. The CDR3 is CASSEMDRNTEAFF. DNA of the CDR3: TGTGCCAGCAGTGAGATGGACAGGAACACTGAAGCTTTCTTT.

This chain links TRBV5-6 with TRBJ2-5; weak D call: TRBD2 (5 bases). CDR3 length: 16 amino acids. Germline CDR1 is SGHDT and CDR2 is YYEEEE. Trimming left V 3 bases short and J 5 bases short, with 20 bases between. The CDR3 nucleotides are TGTGCCAGCAGCTGTTGGGCAGCCCAACCGGGGGAGACCCAGTACTTC. It codes for CASSCWAAQPGETQYF. Full variable domain (remainder filled in from reference TRBV5-6 and TRBJ2-5): DAGVTQSPTHLIKTRGQQVTLRCSPKSGHDTVSWYQQALGQGPQFIFQYYEEEERQRGNFPDRFSGHQFPNYSSELNVNALLLGDSALYLCASSCWAAQPGETQYFGPGTRLLVL.

This chain links TRBV4-1 with TRBJ2-7; D is possibly TRBD2 (7 bases). This CDR3 region has 17 residues. V was trimmed by 0 bases and J by 1 base, leaving 16 bases between them. Germline V gene sequence: CDR1 MGHRA, CDR2 YSYEKL. The CDR3 loop reads CASSQDERDTLSYEQYF. Written as DNA, the CDR3 is TGCGCCAGCAGCCAAGATGAGCGGGACACCTTATCCTACGAGCAGTACTTC.

Concerning this clone: The junction and the germline gene differ at one end; a read error may be behind it. The gene calls are TRBV5-1 and TRBJ2-7; D is possibly TRBD2 (5 bases). CDR3 size: 11 residues. Germline loops: CDR1 SGHRS, CDR2 YFSETQ. The CDR3 is CTSSGSYEQYF. CDR3 in DNA: TGCACCAGCTCGGGATCTTACGAGCAGTACTTC. Full variable domain (outside the CDR3, taken from reference TRBV5-1 and TRBJ2-7): KAGVTQTPRYLIKTRGQQVTLSCSPISGHRSVSWYQQTPGQGLQFLFEYFSETQRNKGNFPGRFSGRQFSNSRSEMNVSTLELGDSALYLCTSSGSYEQYFGPGTRLTVT.

The genes are TRBV5-6 and TRBJ1-4, with a tentative D call TRBD1 (5 bases). There are 13 residues in the CDR3. V lost 7 bases and J lost 8, with 15 bases in between. Germline lookup yields CDR1 SGHDT and CDR2 YYEEEE. For the CDR3, the DNA is TGTGCCAGCGGGGAGGCAGGGACCGAAAAACTGTTTTTT. Translating it yields CASGEAGTEKLFF.

The chain is built from TRBV27 and TRBJ2-7; TRBD1 is a possible D gene (7 bases). V was shortened by 6 bases and J by 5 bases, with 17 bases between the two germline ends. CDR3 size: 14 residues. Germline-derived CDR1 and CDR2 are MNHEY and SMNVEV (reference sequence). The DNA of the CDR3 is TGTGCCAGCAGGCCAGGGGGGATCTTACACGAGCAGTACTTC. Its protein product is CASRPGGILHEQYF.

The chain links TRBV19 to TRBJ1-2; TRBD1 aligns across 7 bases. With V trimmed by 7 bases and J by 4 bases, 27 bases remained unmatched. This CDR3 spans 20 amino acids. Germline V CDR1 and CDR2: LNHDA, SQIVND (reference sequence). Here the CDR3 reads CASTPWGQSAIITLSYGYTF. CDR3 in DNA: TGTGCCAGTACCCCGTGGGGACAGAGTGCAATCATTACGCTCAGCTATGGCTACACCTTC.

V and J are TRBV7-8 and TRBJ1-4, with D perhaps TRBD1 (5 bases). This CDR3 spans 14 amino acids. V was cut by 2 bases and J by 7 bases, with 11 bases left in between. The germline gives CDR1 SGHVS, CDR2 FQNEAQ. The DNA for the CDR3 is TGTGCCAGCAGCTTAATGGGGAGGGGTGAAAAACTGTTTTTT. Translating it yields CASSLMGRGEKLFF.

The chain recombines TRBV7-8 with TRBJ2-5, with 8 bases aligning to TRBD2. With 4 bases clipped from V and 5 bases from J, the junction kept 15 bases outside the gene matches. Germline V lookup: CDR1 SGHVS, CDR2 FQNEAQ. This CDR3 spans 17 amino acids. For the CDR3, the DNA is TGTGCCAGCAGCTACGGACCCGGGACTAGATGGGCGGAGACCCAGTACTTC. Protein sequence: CASSYGPGTRWAETQYF.

As regards this clone: Other DNA variants within this sample encode the same CDR3. The chain has TRBV27 and TRBJ1-5, with a possible D match to TRBD1 (5 bases). The CDR3 spans 14 residues. V was trimmed by 3 bases and J by 4 bases, leaving 10 bases between them. Germline CDR1 MNHEY, CDR2 SMNVEV (reference sequence). The CDR3 region has the DNA TGTGCCAGCAGTTTCCTAGGGGCAAATCAGCCCCAGCATTTT. Protein: CASSFLGANQPQHF.

The CDR3 reads CASDQSPPGMNYEQYF. CDR3 bases: TGTGCCAGCGACCAGTCCCCCCCGGGGATGAACTACGAGCAGTACTTC. This chain links TRBV28 with TRBJ2-7; D might be TRBD2 (5 bases). The CDR3 contains 16 residues. The ends were cut back, 8 bases at V and 3 bases at J, with 23 bases in the middle. Germline V lookup: CDR1 MDHEN, CDR2 SYDVKM. The entire variable domain, with the rest obtained from reference TRBV28 and TRBJ2-7, is as follows: DVKVTQSSRYLVKRTGEKVFLECVQDMDHENMFWYRQDPGLGLRLIYFSYDVKMKEKGDIPEGYSVSREKKERFSLILESASTNQTSMYLCASDQSPPGMNYEQYFGPGTRLTVT.

The chain is built from TRBV11-2 and TRBJ2-5; D is perhaps TRBD2 (5 bases). Germline V CDR1 and CDR2: SGHAT, FQNNGV. Trimming removed 2 bases at V and 7 bases at J, with 14 bases between. This CDR3 is 14 amino acids long. CDR3 in amino acids: CASSLITGNWTQYF. In DNA, the CDR3 is TGTGCCAGCAGCTTAATTACGGGGAATTGGACCCAGTACTTC. Supplemented by reference TRBV11-2 and TRBJ2-5, the full variable domain reads EAGVAQSPRYKIIEKRQSVAFWCNPISGHATLYWYQQILGQGPKLLIQFQNNGVVDDSQLPKDRFSAERLKGVDSTLKIQPAKLEDSAVYLCASSLITGNWTQYFGPGTRLLVL.

The rearrangement joins TRBV7-6 to TRBJ2-7; 7 nucleotides align to TRBD2. The CDR3 sequence is 16 residues long. Germline V gene sequence: CDR1 SGHVS, CDR2 FNYEAQ. The J segment lost 2 bases and the V segment lost 6 bases, leaving 13 bases of the junction unmatched. CDR3: CASSSPLADRPYEQYF. In DNA, the CDR3 is TGTGCCAGCAGTTCTCCTCTAGCGGACCGTCCCTACGAGCAGTACTTC.

V usage is TRBV7-3 and J usage is TRBJ2-2; 11 bases are shared with TRBD1. Trimming took 5 bases from V and 4 from J; bases not matched to a gene: 6. Germline CDR1 SGHTA, CDR2 FQGTGA. This CDR3 has 16 residues. The CDR3 loop reads CASSRRGQGGTGELFF. The CDR3 DNA reads as TGTGCCAGCAGCCGTAGGGGACAGGGGGGCACCGGGGAGCTGTTTTTT.

J is TRBJ1-4 and V is TRBV4-3, with D hard to call. V was cut by 4 bases and J by 0 bases, with 3 bases left in between. CDR1 is LGHNA, CDR2 YSLEER, per germline. The CDR3 length is 13 residues. The CDR3 DNA reads as TGCGCCAGCAGCCTCACAACTAATGAAAAACTGTTTTTT. Translating gives CASSLTTNEKLFF.

There are a few counts of this clone. V and J are TRBV10-3 and TRBJ1-3, with TRBD1 identical over 10 bases. CDR1 ENHRY and CDR2 SYGVKD come from the germline V gene. The CDR3 is 13 amino acids. The V gene end was trimmed by 6 bases and the J gene end by 8 bases; junction bases not matched to a gene: 4. The CDR3 region is CAIRRDRGYTIYF. CDR3 bases: TGTGCCATCAGACGGGACAGGGGTTACACCATATATTTT.

This chain links TRBV28 with TRBJ2-7, with 8 positions matching TRBD1. Germline assignment: CDR1 MDHEN and CDR2 SYDVKM. The V gene end was trimmed by 9 bases and the J gene end by 2 bases; junction bases not matched to a gene: 6. CDR3 size: 13 residues. The CDR3 sequence: CASLQGEAYEQYF. As DNA, the CDR3 is TGTGCCAGTTTACAGGGGGAGGCCTACGAGCAGTACTTC.

The rearrangement joins TRBV7-8 to TRBJ2-7, with D possibly TRBD1 on 6 matching bases. The CDR3 is made up of 15 amino acids. Trimming stripped 3 bases from V and 2 bases from J, with 14 bases between. CDR1 is SGHVS and CDR2 is FQNEAQ in the germline V gene. This CDR3 reads CASSLPNRVTYEQYF. The CDR3 nucleotides are TGTGCCAGCAGCTTGCCAAACAGGGTAACCTACGAGCAGTACTTC.

The CDR3: CASRPGLAKSYEQYF. As DNA, the CDR3 is TGTGCCAGCAGACCAGGACTAGCGAAGTCCTACGAGCAGTACTTC. The J gene is TRBJ2-7, the V gene TRBV6-5; 9 positions agree with TRBD2. Losses at the gene ends were 6 bases for V and 1 base for J; bases not matched to a gene: 7. CDR3 length: 15 amino acids. Germline lookup yields CDR1 MNHEY and CDR2 SVGAGI.

The chain carries TRBV5-6 and TRBJ2-2; 12 bases are a match to TRBD2. V trimming: 4 bases; J trimming: 7 bases; junction bases outside the gene matches: 8. Looked up from germline, CDR1 is SGHDT and CDR2 is YYEEEE. The CDR3 length is 16 residues. CDR3 nucleotides: TGTGCCAGCAGCCCTAGCGGGGGGGCCTTGGACGGGGAGCTGTTTTTT. It codes for CASSPSGGALDGELFF.

This clone was recorded once. The rearrangement links TRBV5-4 to TRBJ1-3; D gene uncertain. The germline V and J ends were trimmed by 2 bases and 0 bases, with 6 bases remaining between them. This CDR3 spans 14 amino acids. Germline loops: CDR1 SGHNT, CDR2 YYREEE (reference sequence). CDR3 sequence reads: CASSFNSSGNTIYF. The DNA of the CDR3 is TGTGCCAGCAGCTTTAATAGCTCTGGAAACACCATATATTTT.

This clone was recorded a few times. The chain employs TRBV7-2 and TRBJ2-7, with a weak D call TRBD1 (6 bases). The CDR3 is 15 residues long. Germline V gene sequence: CDR1 SGHTA, CDR2 FQGNSA. The V and J ends lost 5 bases and 0 bases respectively, with 14 bases between them. In nucleotides, the CDR3 is TGTGCCAGCAGCCCAGCAGGACAGAGCTCCTACGAGCAGTACTTC. Encoded protein: CASSPAGQSSYEQYF.